This T cell receptor (beta chain) was sequenced in a study of Ad26.COV2.S vaccination and SARS-CoV-2 variants. The germline V gene has CDR1 LGHNT and CDR2 FRNRAP. V was pared by 0 bases and J by 1 base, with 5 bases between. The CDR3 covers 14 residues. As regards this clone: The antigen is unknown.

Study-level points and caveats: While placebo recipients had lower spike-specific TCR breadth, vaccine recipients had more. Reportedly, spike-specific CD8+ and CD4+ T cell responses achieved substantial breadth once vaccination had taken place. Measurements of TCR breadth and depth may have given underestimates of the total T cell responses. People who got the vaccine or the placebo had similar non-spike TCR breadth.

Clones were sequenced by immunoSEQ multiplex PCR, and TCRdb holds only the in-frame ones, with some missing. Of roughly 380,000 clones listed, roughly nine tenths are singletons. This sequence was found in a human donor who had recovered from COVID-19. V and J are TRBV12-5 and TRBJ2-3; D unclear. Specimen: peripheral blood, collected after recovery from COVID-19. The CDR3 sequence is CASGLVTGTDTQYF. The CDR3, as DNA: TGTGCTAGTGGTTTGGTAACGGGCACAGATACGCAGTATTTT. Supplemented by reference TRBV12-5 and TRBJ2-3, the full variable domain reads DARVTQTPRHKVTEMGQEVTMRCQPILGHNTVFWYRQTMMQGLELLAYFRNRAPLDDSGMPKDRFSAEMPDATLATLKIQPSEPRDSAVYFCASGLVTGTDTQYFGPGTRLTVL.